This T cell receptor beta chain was retrieved from a study of cytomegalovirus exposure and HLA in healthy donors. In the case of this clone: Its matching antigen is unknown.

General observations from the study: Later on, an analysis tied over 15,000 TCR beta sequences to HLA alleles at 0.05 false discovery rate. Most CMV-associated TCR beta chains were later found to appear HLA-restricted. Exclusion applied to some V segments, including TRBV6-2 and TRBV6-3, as they were indistinguishable.

The PCR employed 60 Vbeta primers together with 13 Jbeta primers. Repertoires were generated with immunoSEQ multiplex PCR, while TCRdb's copy carries only in-frame clones and drops some. The table has 130,000 or so clones, approximately 77% seen once. This CDR3 comprises 16 residues. The V gene end was trimmed by 0 bases and the J gene end by 0 bases; junction bases not matched to a gene: 3. Germline V CDR1 and CDR2: LGHNA, YNFKEQ. The clonotype was recovered from a middle-aged woman in good health and CMV-seronegative. The chain carries TRBV4-2 and TRBJ2-3, with TRBD2 matching over 7 bases. What was sequenced was PBMCs. As DNA, the CDR3 is TGTGCCAGCAGCCAAGAGGCGCGGGGGAGCACAGATACGCAGTATTTT. This codes for CASSQEARGSTDTQYF.